The 26 T cell receptor beta chains below were found in one sample sequenced in a study of PD-L1 blockade in urothelial cancer. Method: immunoSEQ multiplex PCR; TCRdb's copy keeps in-frame clones and lacks some. This sample carries 45,000 to 65,000 clones, over 70% of them seen once, and the ten largest clones take 5.8%. Source: PBMCs, taken around atezolizumab (anti-PD-L1) treatment. The receptor set was obtained from a man aged 35-49 years with urothelial cancer.

The chain is built from TRBV30 and TRBJ2-7; TRBD1 matches 8 bases. Germline loops: CDR1 GTSNPN, CDR2 SVGIG (reference sequence). The V segment lost 4 bases and the J segment 7 bases; nucleotides outside the gene matches: 6. The CDR3 has 12 residues. CDR3 in DNA: TGTGCCTGGAACGGACAGGGTTTGGAGCAGTACTTC. Its protein product is CAWNGQGLEQYF.

CDR3 nucleotides: TGTGCCAGCAGGCTGAGCGGGAGTCCGTACACCGGGGAGCTGTTTTTT. Its translation is CASRLSGSPYTGELFF. The chain uses TRBV28 and TRBJ2-2; 8 positions agree with TRBD2. The CDR3 runs 16 residues. Germline V CDR1 and CDR2: MDHEN, SYDVKM. After removal of 6 bases from V and 3 bases from J, the junction contained 9 bases not matched to a gene.

This chain uses TRBV6-5 with TRBJ1-1; D remains unclear. The CDR3 is made up of 14 amino acids. V lost 6 bases, J lost 0 bases, and 11 bases lay in between. CDR1 is MNHEY, CDR2 SVGAGI, per germline. The CDR3 sequence is CASSLGGVNTEAFF. The CDR3 DNA sequence: TGTGCCAGCAGCCTAGGAGGAGTGAACACTGAAGCTTTCTTT.

The chain is built from TRBV7-2 and TRBJ2-2; D is undetermined. Germline V gene sequence: CDR1 SGHTA, CDR2 FQGNSA. Deletions cut 5 bases from V and 4 bases from J, with 8 bases between. This CDR3 has 13 amino acids. For the CDR3, the DNA is TGTGCCAGCAGCCTAAAGAGCACCGGGGAGCTGTTTTTT. Encoded protein: CASSLKSTGELFF.

The chain joins TRBV18 to TRBJ2-7; possibly TRBD2 for D (5 bases). The CDR3 runs to 16 residues. Germline V gene sequence: CDR1 KGHSH, CDR2 LQKENI. The V end lost 2 bases, the J end lost 6 bases, and 20 bases lay between the germline ends. CDR3 nucleotide sequence: TGTGCCAGCTCACCAAGACTGTCCGGAGAGGGCCGCGAGCAGTACTTC. Its protein product is CASSPRLSGEGREQYF.

The table lists this clone with a count of one. The chain has TRBV20-1 and TRBJ1-1, with D possibly matching TRBD1 (6 bases). The CDR3 is made up of 11 amino acids. From germline, CDR1 is DFQATT and CDR2 SNEGSKA (reference sequence). The CDR3 here is CSTRGGTEAFF. In nucleotides, the CDR3 is TGCTCCACCAGGGGTGGCACTGAAGCTTTCTTT.

This clone was found many times. V is TRBV30 and J is TRBJ1-1; D unresolved. CDR1 and CDR2 from the germline V gene are GTSNPN and SVGIG (reference sequence). The CDR3 is made up of 14 amino acids. V was shortened by 5 bases and J by 3 bases, with 16 bases between the two germline ends. CDR3: CAWVQILRDTEAFF. The CDR3 DNA reads TGTGCCTGGGTCCAAATTTTGAGGGACACTGAAGCTTTCTTT. The complete variable domain, with remaining parts taken from reference TRBV30 and TRBJ1-1, reads SQTIHQWPATLVQPVGSPLSLECTVEGTSNPNLYWYRQAAGRGLQLLFYSVGIGQISSEVPQNLSASRPQDRQFILSSKKLLLSDSGFYLCAWVQILRDTEAFFGQGTRLTVV.

The chain is built from TRBV29-1 and TRBJ2-7; 15 bases are shared with TRBD2. The V gene's germline CDR1 is SQVTM and CDR2 ANQGSEA. Unmatched junction bases numbered 7, after V lost 7 bases and J lost 6 bases. The CDR3 is made up of 14 amino acids. In DNA form, the CDR3 reads TGCAGCGGGACCGGGACTAGCGGGAGGACCGAGCAGTACTTC. Its translation: CSGTGTSGRTEQYF.

This chain connects TRBV29-1 to TRBJ2-5, with 8 bases that match TRBD1. Germline V gives CDR1 SQVTM, CDR2 ANQGSEA. The CDR3 contains 12 residues. Trimming cost V 7 bases and J 4 bases; bases outside gene matches: 5. The CDR3 is CSAITGGETQYF. In DNA, the CDR3 is TGCAGCGCCATCACAGGGGGAGAGACCCAGTACTTC.

The J gene is TRBJ1-5, the V gene TRBV5-5; 7 nucleotides agree with TRBD1. The V segment lost 3 bases and the J segment 1 base; nucleotides outside the gene matches: 7. The germline V gene encodes CDR1 SGHKS and CDR2 YYEKEE (reference sequence). This CDR3 region has 16 residues. CDR3 coding DNA: TGTGCCAGCAGCTCGCAGACAGGGTCGAGCAATCAGCCCCAGCATTTT. It yields the protein CASSSQTGSSNQPQHF.

The chain couples TRBV18 to TRBJ1-2; tentatively, D is TRBD1 (5 bases). Per germline, CDR1 KGHSH and CDR2 LQKENI. The CDR3 contains 12 residues. The V and J ends lost 6 bases and 6 bases respectively, with 11 bases between them. CDR3 coding DNA: TGTGCCAGCTCGGCACAGGATGATGGCTACACCTTC. Translation: CASSAQDDGYTF.

V usage is TRBV10-1 and J usage is TRBJ2-3; perhaps TRBD1 as D (6 bases). The ends were cut back, 2 bases at V and 3 bases at J, with 6 bases in the middle. This CDR3 has 13 residues. CDR1 WNHNN and CDR2 SYGVQD come from the germline V gene (reference sequence). The CDR3: CASSEGQTDTQYF. In nucleotides, the CDR3 is TGCGCCAGCAGTGAGGGACAGACAGATACGCAGTATTTT.

The chain links TRBV19 to TRBJ2-5, with a possible D match to TRBD1 (6 bases). The V gene lost 5 bases and the J gene lost 2 bases, with 21 bases spanning the gap. The germline V gene encodes CDR1 LNHDA and CDR2 SQIVND (reference sequence). The CDR3 has 17 amino acids. The CDR3 sequence is CASSGGVWSGAQETQYF. The CDR3 bases are TGTGCCAGTAGTGGGGGCGTATGGAGCGGAGCTCAAGAGACCCAGTACTTC.

The chain recombines TRBV19 with TRBJ2-7, with D maybe TRBD2 (6 bases). The V end lost 1 base, the J end lost 3 bases, and 10 bases lay between the germline ends. The CDR3 totals 14 residues. Germline V gene data show CDR1 as LNHDA and CDR2 as SQIVND (reference sequence). CDR3 in DNA: TGTGCCAGTAGTATAGGGGACTGGAGCTACGAGCAGTACTTC. Its translation: CASSIGDWSYEQYF.

The V call is TRBV9, the J call TRBJ1-1, with D possibly TRBD1 on 5 matching bases. CDR1 is SGDLS, CDR2 YYNGEE, per germline. The germline V and J ends were trimmed by 0 bases and 5 bases, with 8 bases remaining between them. This CDR3 is built from 13 residues. The CDR3 region has the DNA TGTGCCAGCAGCGTAGCTAAGGGGACTGAAGCTTTCTTT. Translated, it gives CASSVAKGTEAFF.

CDR3 protein: CASSPGLAGGGTGELFF. DNA for the CDR3: TGTGCCAGCAGCCCGGGACTAGCGGGAGGAGGCACCGGGGAGCTGTTTTTT. The genes are TRBV5-4 and TRBJ2-2; 15 bases are a match to TRBD2. The CDR3 is 17 residues long. With V trimmed by 4 bases and J by 4 bases, 5 bases remained unmatched. Germline CDR1 SGHNT, CDR2 YYREEE (reference sequence).

The chain carries TRBV4-1 and TRBJ1-2; D is possibly TRBD1 (5 bases). There are 14 residues in the CDR3. Germline CDR1 is MGHRA and CDR2 is YSYEKL. V was trimmed by 3 bases and J by 5 bases, leaving 13 bases between them. The CDR3 protein is CASSHLQEAYGYTF. CDR3 DNA: TGCGCCAGCAGCCACCTACAGGAAGCGTATGGCTACACCTTC.

The V and J genes are TRBV7-9 and TRBJ2-2; 7 nucleotides align to TRBD1. This CDR3 has 15 residues. Trimming cost V 3 bases and J 4 bases; bases outside gene matches: 5. CDR1 is SEHNR, CDR2 FQNEAQ, per germline (reference sequence). CDR3 bases: TGTGCCAGCAGCTTCTCCGGGACAGTCACCGGGGAGCTGTTTTTT. It translates to CASSFSGTVTGELFF. The variable domain in full, with the rest retrieved from reference TRBV7-9 and TRBJ2-2, is DTGVSQNPRHKITKRGQNVTFRCDPISEHNRLYWYRQTLGQGPEFLTYFQNEAQLEKSRLLSDRFSAERPKGSFSTLEIQRTEQGDSAMYLCASSFSGTVTGELFFGEGSRLTVL.

The chain couples TRBV7-2 to TRBJ2-3; the match to TRBD2 covers 9 bases. The CDR3 has 16 amino acids. V lost 8 bases, J lost 5 bases, and 14 bases stayed unmatched. CDR1 and CDR2 from the germline V gene are SGHTA and FQGNSA. CDR3 bases: TGTGCCAGCTCTAGCGGTAGCGGGAGAGGAAAAGATACGCAGTATTTT. It codes for CASSSGSGRGKDTQYF.

This chain uses TRBV5-1 with TRBJ2-2, with D possibly TRBD1 on 6 matching bases. Germline CDR1 SGHRS, CDR2 YFSETQ. The CDR3 covers 15 residues. The ends were cut back, 1 base at V and 4 bases at J, with 11 bases in the middle. CDR3 in DNA: TGCGCCAGCAGCTTGCAACAGGGCTCCACCGGGGAGCTGTTTTTT. Translating it yields CASSLQQGSTGELFF.

This chain joins TRBV18 and TRBJ2-7; the match to TRBD1 covers 11 bases. The CDR3 runs 15 residues. J gave up 2 bases and V 2 bases, and 2 bases lay outside the gene matches. CDR1 KGHSH and CDR2 LQKENI come from the germline V gene. DNA of the CDR3: TGTGCCAGCTCACCAGGGACAGGGGGGACCTACGAGCAGTACTTC. This encodes CASSPGTGGTYEQYF.

The gene calls are TRBV5-1 and TRBJ2-1, with D maybe TRBD2 (6 bases). The length of the CDR3 is 13 residues. Per the germline V gene, CDR1 is SGHRS and CDR2 is YFSETQ. V was pared by 3 bases and J by 6 bases, with 10 bases between. The CDR3 loop is CASSWRRANEQFF. CDR3 coding DNA: TGCGCCAGCAGCTGGAGGAGGGCCAATGAGCAGTTCTTC.

V usage is TRBV30 and J usage is TRBJ1-5; TRBD1 is a possible D gene (5 bases). The CDR3 consists of 14 residues. CDR1 and CDR2 (germline): GTSNPN, SVGIG (reference sequence). V gave up 0 bases and J gave up 6 bases, with 12 bases separating them. The CDR3 spells CAWSVQGMSQPQHF. In DNA, the CDR3 is TGTGCCTGGAGTGTTCAGGGTATGAGTCAGCCCCAGCATTTT. Using reference TRBV30 and TRBJ1-5 for the parts outside the CDR3, the full variable domain is SQTIHQWPATLVQPVGSPLSLECTVEGTSNPNLYWYRQAAGRGLQLLFYSVGIGQISSEVPQNLSASRPQDRQFILSSKKLLLSDSGFYLCAWSVQGMSQPQHFGDGTRLSIL.

The V gene is TRBV5-8, the J gene TRBJ2-5; TRBD1 matches at 9 bases. The CDR3 has 15 residues. The V segment lost 3 bases and the J segment 2 bases; nucleotides outside the gene matches: 5. From germline, CDR1 is SGHTS and CDR2 YDEGEE. CDR3 sequence reads: CASSSRDREQETQYF. For the CDR3, the DNA is TGTGCCAGCAGCTCCCGGGACAGGGAACAAGAGACCCAGTACTTC.

J is TRBJ2-7 and V is TRBV18; TRBD1 matches 7 bases. The CDR3 spans 16 residues. V shed 5 bases and J 2 bases; nucleotides not matched to a gene: 12. Germline CDR1 reads KGHSH; CDR2 reads LQKENI. CDR3 DNA: TGTGCCAGCTCATCTTTCGCCGGGACAGCGGCCTACGAGCAGTACTTC. Translated: CASSSFAGTAAYEQYF.

The V and J genes are TRBV19 and TRBJ2-3; 9 bases are a match to TRBD2. With 4 bases clipped from V and 4 bases from J, the junction kept 12 bases outside the gene matches. CDR1 is LNHDA and CDR2 is SQIVND in the germline V gene (reference sequence). This CDR3 is built from 17 residues. For the CDR3, the DNA is TGTGCCAGTAGTAAGGCACTTAGGCGGGAGGGCCCAGATACGCAGTATTTT. The encoded protein is CASSKALRREGPDTQYF.